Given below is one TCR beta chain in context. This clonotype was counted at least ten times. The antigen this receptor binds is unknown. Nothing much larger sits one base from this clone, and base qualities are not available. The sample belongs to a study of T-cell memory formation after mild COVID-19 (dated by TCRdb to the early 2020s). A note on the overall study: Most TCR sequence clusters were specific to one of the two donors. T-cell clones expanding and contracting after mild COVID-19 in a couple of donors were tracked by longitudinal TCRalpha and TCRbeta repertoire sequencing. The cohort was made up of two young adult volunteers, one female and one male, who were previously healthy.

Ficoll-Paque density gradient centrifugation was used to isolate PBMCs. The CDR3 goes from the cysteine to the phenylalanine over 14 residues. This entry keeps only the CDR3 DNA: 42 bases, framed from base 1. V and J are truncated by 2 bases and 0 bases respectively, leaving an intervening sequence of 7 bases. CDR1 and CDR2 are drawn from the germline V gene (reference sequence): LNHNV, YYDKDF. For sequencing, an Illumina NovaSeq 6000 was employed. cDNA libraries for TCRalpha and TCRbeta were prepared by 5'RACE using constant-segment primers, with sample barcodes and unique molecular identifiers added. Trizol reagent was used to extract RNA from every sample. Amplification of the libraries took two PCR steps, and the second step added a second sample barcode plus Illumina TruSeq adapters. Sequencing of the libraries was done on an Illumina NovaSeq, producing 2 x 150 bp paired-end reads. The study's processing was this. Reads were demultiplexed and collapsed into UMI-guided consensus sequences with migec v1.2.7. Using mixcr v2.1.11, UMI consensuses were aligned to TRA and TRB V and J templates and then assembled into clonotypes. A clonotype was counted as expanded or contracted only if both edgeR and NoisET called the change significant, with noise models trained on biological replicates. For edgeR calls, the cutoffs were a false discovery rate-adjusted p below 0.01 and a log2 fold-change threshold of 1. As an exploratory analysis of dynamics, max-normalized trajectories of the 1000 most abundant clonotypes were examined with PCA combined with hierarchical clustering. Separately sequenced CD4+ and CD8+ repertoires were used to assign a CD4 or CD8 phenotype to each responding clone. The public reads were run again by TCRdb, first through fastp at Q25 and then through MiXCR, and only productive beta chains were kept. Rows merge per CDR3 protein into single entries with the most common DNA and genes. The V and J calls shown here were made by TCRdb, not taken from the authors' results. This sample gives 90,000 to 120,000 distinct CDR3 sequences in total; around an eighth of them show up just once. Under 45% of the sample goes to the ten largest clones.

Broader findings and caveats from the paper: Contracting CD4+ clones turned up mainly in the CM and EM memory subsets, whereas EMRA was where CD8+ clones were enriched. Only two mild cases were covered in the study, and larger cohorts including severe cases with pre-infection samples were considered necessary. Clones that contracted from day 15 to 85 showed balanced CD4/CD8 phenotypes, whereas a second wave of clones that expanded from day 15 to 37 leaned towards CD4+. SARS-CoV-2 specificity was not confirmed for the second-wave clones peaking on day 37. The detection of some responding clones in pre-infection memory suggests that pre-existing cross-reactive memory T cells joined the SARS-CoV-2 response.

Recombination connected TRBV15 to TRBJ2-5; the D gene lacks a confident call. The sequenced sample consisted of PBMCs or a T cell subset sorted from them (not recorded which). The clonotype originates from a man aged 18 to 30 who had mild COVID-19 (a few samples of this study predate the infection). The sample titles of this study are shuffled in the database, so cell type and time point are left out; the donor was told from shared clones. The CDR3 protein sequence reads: CATSRSSYQETQYF. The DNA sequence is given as TGTGCCACCAGCAGATCCAGCTACCAAGAGACCCAGTACTTC. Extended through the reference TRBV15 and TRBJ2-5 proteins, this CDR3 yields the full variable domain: DAMVIQNPRYQVTQFGKPVTLSCSQTLNHNVMYWYQQKSSQAPKLLFHYYDKDFNNEADTPDNFQSRRPNTSFCFLDIRSPGLGDTAMYLCATSRSSYQETQYFGPGTRLLVL.